This T cell receptor beta chain was captured in a study of spatial heterogeneity in lung cancer (dated by TCRdb to the late 2010s). Background on the whole study: Beta-chain transcripts were consistently detected in greater numbers than alpha-chain transcripts, which likely reflects a higher abundance of beta-chain transcripts. In the raw uncorrected reads, each unique combination of TCR and UMI appeared on average more than ten times. In non-small cell lung cancer, the study made a quantitative comparison of TCR alpha and beta repertoires among multiple tumor regions, matched nontumor lung and blood. Nonsynonymous mutation counts, determined by whole-exome sequencing of tumor tissue, were related to TCR repertoire features. Both alpha and beta chains were TCR-sequenced in fewer than 250 tumor regions, under 80 matched nontumor lung samples and around 54 PBMC samples obtained at surgery.

Ten or more counts support this clonotype. Its antigen remains unidentified. No base quality information exists; no much larger clone differs at one position. The library came from 5' RACE. Data came from a NextSeq 500. To allow correction of PCR and sequencing errors, the TCR library protocol tagged every TCR cDNA molecule with a unique molecular identifier. Per the authors' processing: Decombinator tools were used for TCR identification, UMI-based error correction and CDR3 extraction. TCRs above a frequency of 2 per 1,000, corresponding to the top 1% of the tumor frequency distribution, were defined as expanded. Renyi diversity was computed with the R vegan package after each repertoire had been subsampled 100 times to 5,000 TCRs. CDR3 similarity networks were constructed using string-kernel similarity of amino acid triplets, with links drawn between CDR3s whose pairwise similarity was above 0.82. Using fastp trimming at Q25 and MiXCR clonotype assembly, TCRdb reanalyzed the public sequencing data and kept in-frame beta chains. Rows with a matching CDR3 protein are joined into one entry that keeps the most common DNA and genes. The V and J calls shown here were made by TCRdb, not taken from the authors' results. The sample includes over 50,000 distinct CDR3 sequences, with roughly 6.6% observed a single time. Roughly 15% of the sample is held by the ten biggest clonotypes.

This sample's time point label indicates: sample taken at primary tumor resection. Donors were 70 or so patients with early-stage, untreated non-small cell lung cancer from the lung TRACERx cohort. TCR sequencing used whole RNA extracted from tumor and nontumor lung tissue, or from cryopreserved PBMC samples, without cell sorting. A patient was chosen for TCR sequencing only when enough RNA was available from at least two tumor regions. The paper as a whole reports these results and caveats: Ubiquitous expanded tumor TCRs showed up in blood more often at tumor resection than at routine follow-up. Additional single-cell paired TCR alpha and beta sequencing was considered necessary to confirm, at a functional level, the hypothesis that regional TCRs recognize regional mutations.

V was cut back by 6 bases and J by 1 base, leaving a gap of 15 bases between them. Its CDR3 holds 14 amino acids, cysteine through phenylalanine. Here the CDR3 DNA is all that survives: 42 bases in frame from base 1. Sequences DFQATT (CDR1) and SNEGSKA (CDR2) are obtained from the germline V gene (reference sequence). The starting material was PBMCs, obtained at surgery. This TCR came from a female donor with early-stage non-small cell lung cancer. The chain is made from TRBV20-1 and TRBJ1-1; matching of 6 bases hints at TRBD1 as the D gene. The DNA reads TGCAGTGCCCGTCGGGGGGGCACGAACACTGAAGCTTTCTTT. This is translated as CSARRGGTNTEAFF.